The rows below give T cell receptor beta chains drawn from one sample of a study of cytomegalovirus exposure and HLA in healthy donors. Only in-frame clones appear in the TCRdb table, and some are missing; sequencing was by immunoSEQ multiplex PCR. The sample lists hundreds of thousands of clones, 65% to 80% occurring once. The sample was PBMCs. Receptor source: a man aged 35-49 years in good health and CMV-seronegative. Each CDR3 is given with its conserved first and last residue. The D gene is left open where the match is weak. Expanded clones are given a class, and other clones once, few, many or no size at all.

>14|TRBJ2-2|.|TRBV7-9|.
CASSLAGGTGELFF
TGTGCCAGCAGCTTAGCAGGGGGCACCGGGGAGCTGTTTTTT
>18|TRBJ1-3|.|TRBV7-6|.
CASSLTPGLDSAGNTIYF
TGTGCCAGCAGCTTAACCCCAGGCTTGGACAGTGCCGGAAACACCATATATTTT
>18|TRBJ2-5|.|TRBV12-5|.
CASGLVLNGGAPPETQYF
TGTGCTAGTGGTTTGGTTCTAAACGGCGGAGCCCCCCCAGAGACCCAGTACTTC
>18|TRBJ1-6|.|TRBV12-5|.
CASGLVIPTGRNNSPLHF
TGTGCTAGTGGTTTGGTAATCCCCACAGGCCGGAATAATTCACCCCTCCACTTT
>13|TRBJ1-2|.|TRBV19|few
CASKDNRDYGYTF
TGTGCCAGTAAAGATAACAGGGACTATGGCTACACCTTC
>13|TRBJ2-1|.|TRBV19|.
CASNSRIHNEQFF
TGTGCCAGTAACTCTAGAATCCACAATGAGCAGTTCTTC
>17|TRBJ1-5|TRBD1|TRBV2|.
CASSSTQGASGNQPQHF
TGTGCCAGCAGTTCTACCCAGGGGGCTTCGGGCAATCAGCCCCAGCATTTT
>15|TRBJ2-1|TRBD2|TRBV4-1|.
CASSQVGGVQREQFF
TGCGCCAGCAGCCAAGTCGGGGGGGTGCAAAGGGAGCAGTTCTTC
>15|TRBJ1-1|.|TRBV6-5|.
CASSYSFTGNTEAFF
TGTGCCAGCAGTTACTCCTTTACAGGGAACACTGAAGCTTTCTTT
>17|TRBJ2-2|.|TRBV5-4|.
CASSSLMAGQHTGELFF
TGTGCCAGCAGCTCCCTGATGGCGGGACAGCACACCGGGGAGCTGTTTTTT
>16|TRBJ2-5|.|TRBV19|.
CASSIGIRRPQETQYF
TGTGCCAGTAGTATAGGAATAAGGCGGCCCCAAGAGACCCAGTACTTC
>14|TRBJ1-2|TRBD1|TRBV18|.
CASSADRGLDGYTF
TGTGCCAGCTCAGCCGACAGGGGGCTGGATGGCTACACCTTC
>16|TRBJ1-1|.|TRBV6-6|.
CASSYPQRGTNTEAFF
TGTGCCAGCAGTTACCCACAACGGGGGACGAACACTGAAGCTTTCTTT
>16|TRBJ2-1|TRBD1|TRBV6-4|once
CASSALFPTGVDEQFF
TGTGCCAGCAGTGCCCTCTTTCCGACAGGGGTCGATGAGCAGTTCTTC